Below, 21 T cell receptor beta chains from the same sample are listed, as sequenced in a study of T cell responses to AZD1222 COVID-19 vaccine. Only in-frame clones appear in the TCRdb table, and some are missing; sequencing was by immunoSEQ multiplex PCR. The table shows approximately 150,000 clones, with around 90% occurring only once. The sequences come from peripheral blood, collected on day 0 of AZD1222 vaccination. These receptors were taken from an adult in good health.

The chain joins TRBV24-1 to TRBJ2-1, with D possibly being TRBD2 (5 bases). Germline V gene lookup returns CDR1 KGHDR and CDR2 SFDVKD. Trimming shortened V by 4 bases and J by 2 bases, and 8 bases separated the two germline ends. The CDR3 totals 14 residues. CDR3 loop: CATSDAGPYNEQFF. In DNA, the CDR3 is TGTGCCACCAGTGACGCGGGTCCCTACAATGAGCAGTTCTTC.

This sequence joins TRBV4-2 and TRBJ2-5, with 11 bases lining up with TRBD2. V dropped 3 bases and J dropped 2; count of bases not matched to a gene: 11. Looked up from germline, CDR1 is LGHNA and CDR2 is YNFKEQ. The CDR3 spans 18 residues. The CDR3 sequence: CASSHRPTSGGPQETQYF. The DNA for the CDR3 is TGTGCCAGCAGCCACAGGCCCACTAGCGGGGGCCCTCAAGAGACCCAGTACTTC.

V usage is TRBV3-1 (or the pseudogene TRBV3-2) and J usage is TRBJ1-1; D is unresolved. Trimming stripped 0 bases from V and 9 bases from J, with 5 bases between. In germline, CDR1 is LGHDT, CDR2 YNNKEL (reference sequence). CDR3 size: 11 residues. DNA for the CDR3: TGTGCCAGCAGCCAAGATCTACAAGCTTTCTTT. Protein sequence: CASSQDLQAFF.

The chain links TRBV19 to TRBJ2-7; 9 bases line up with TRBD2. This CDR3 region has 13 residues. V dropped 5 bases and J dropped 5; count of bases not matched to a gene: 4. Germline CDR1 and CDR2: LNHDA and SQIVND (reference sequence). The CDR3 nucleotides are TGTGCCAGTAGTCCAGCGGGAGGCCACGAGCAGTACTTC. Translating gives CASSPAGGHEQYF. Supplemented by reference TRBV19 and TRBJ2-7, the full variable domain reads DGGITQSPKYLFRKEGQNVTLSCEQNLNHDAMYWYRQDPGQGLRLIYYSQIVNDFQKGDIAEGYSVSREKKESFPLTVTSAQKNPTAFYLCASSPAGGHEQYFGPGTRLTVT.

The gene calls are TRBV11-2 and TRBJ2-7; 8 nucleotides align to TRBD2. The CDR3 spans 15 residues. The V segment lost 1 base and the J segment 0 bases; nucleotides outside the gene matches: 2. Germline loops: CDR1 SGHAT, CDR2 FQNNGV. The CDR3 region has the DNA TGTGCCAGCAGCTTAGCCAGCGGGAGCTCCTACGAGCAGTACTTC. Translating gives CASSLASGSSYEQYF.

The chain is built from TRBV3-1 (or the pseudogene TRBV3-2) and TRBJ2-2, with D maybe TRBD2 (7 bases). This CDR3 region has 19 residues. Deletions cut 1 base from V and 4 bases from J, with 22 bases between. CDR1 is LGHDT and CDR2 is YNNKEL in the germline V gene (reference sequence). This chain's CDR3 is CASSQGPRGGGIRTGELFF. The CDR3 nucleotides are TGTGCCAGCAGCCAAGGACCTAGGGGGGGAGGTATACGCACCGGGGAGCTGTTTTTT.

The chain couples TRBV12-5 to TRBJ1-4; D is possibly TRBD1 (6 bases). The V gene's germline CDR1 is LGHNT and CDR2 FRNRAP. Trimming shortened V by 5 bases and J by 8 bases, and 15 bases separated the two germline ends. CDR3 length: 14 residues. Here the CDR3 reads CASGRTGTWEKLFF. The CDR3 bases are TGTGCTAGTGGTCGCACCGGGACATGGGAAAAACTGTTTTTT.

The rearrangement joins TRBV27 to TRBJ2-5, with D possibly matching TRBD1 (6 bases). This CDR3 is built from 15 residues. Trimming stripped 6 bases from V and 0 bases from J, with 14 bases between. Germline V CDR1 and CDR2: MNHEY, SMNVEV (reference sequence). Written as DNA, the CDR3 is TGTGCCAGCAGCCCGCAGAGGGGGAACCAAGAGACCCAGTACTTC. Translation: CASSPQRGNQETQYF.

The chain uses TRBV6-5 and TRBJ2-2; 9 bases are shared with TRBD1. There are 15 residues in the CDR3. The V segment lost 6 bases and the J segment 5 bases; nucleotides outside the gene matches: 7. From germline, CDR1 is MNHEY and CDR2 SVGAGI. The CDR3, as DNA: TGTGCCAGCAGGATGGGACAGGGCTGGACCGGGGAGCTGTTTTTT. Protein sequence: CASRMGQGWTGELFF.

CDR3 sequence: CASSYSTSRGRAEAFF. The DNA for the CDR3 is TGTGCCAGCAGTTACTCGACTTCCAGGGGGCGCGCTGAAGCTTTCTTT. The V and J genes are TRBV6-6 and TRBJ1-1; 8 bases line up with TRBD1. Germline loops: CDR1 MNHNY, CDR2 SVGAGI (reference sequence). V lost 0 bases and J lost 6; bases outside the gene matches: 9. CDR3 length: 16 residues.

This rearrangement joins TRBV30 to TRBJ1-2; 12 nucleotides line up with TRBD1. V lost 6 bases to trimming and J lost 7 bases; unmatched junction nucleotides: 6. The CDR3 is 13 amino acids. Germline assignment: CDR1 GTSNPN and CDR2 SVGIG (reference sequence). In nucleotides, the CDR3 is TGTGCCTGTCCCGGGACAGGGGGCCTTGGCTACACCTTC. It specifies CACPGTGGLGYTF.

The CDR3 region is CASSSTYSGNTIYF. The CDR3 bases are TGCGCCAGCAGCTCGACCTACTCTGGAAACACCATATATTTT. This chain links TRBV5-1 with TRBJ1-3; unclear D gene. CDR3 length: 14 amino acids. The germline V gene has CDR1 SGHRS and CDR2 YFSETQ. The V end lost 3 bases, the J end lost 0 bases, and 7 bases lay between the germline ends.

The J gene is TRBJ2-5, the V gene TRBV12-5, with D uncertain. This CDR3 region has 13 residues. Between the trimmed V and J ends, which lost 3 bases and 1 base, there was a span of 6 bases. Germline loops: CDR1 LGHNT, CDR2 FRNRAP. This CDR3 reads CASGLASQETQYF. The DNA of the CDR3 is TGTGCTAGTGGTTTAGCGTCCCAAGAGACCCAGTACTTC.

In DNA, the CDR3 is TGTGCCAGCAGCTTTGGTAACAGGGGCAGAGAGACCCAGTACTTC. Translation gives CASSFGNRGRETQYF. The chain couples TRBV7-2 to TRBJ2-5; 7 nucleotides line up with TRBD1. The CDR3 has 15 residues. V gave up 3 bases and J gave up 4 bases; unmatched junction bases: 8. CDR1 and CDR2 from the germline V gene are SGHTA and FQGNSA.

The chain couples TRBV6-5 to TRBJ2-2; D call uncertain. Trimming took 3 bases from V and 7 from J, leaving 9 bases between them. The germline V gene has CDR1 MNHEY and CDR2 SVGAGI. The CDR3 loop spans 13 amino acids. The CDR3 region is CASSYRGYGELFF. The CDR3 DNA reads as TGTGCCAGCAGTTATCGTGGTTACGGGGAGCTGTTTTTT.

This chain joins TRBV2 and TRBJ1-4, with 10 bases aligning to TRBD1. Looked up from germline, CDR1 is SNHLY and CDR2 is FYNNEI. Unmatched junction bases numbered 5, after V lost 5 bases and J lost 5 bases. The CDR3 loop spans 15 amino acids. This CDR3 reads CASSLGQGGNEKLFF. In nucleotides, the CDR3 is TGTGCCAGCAGTTTAGGACAGGGGGGAAATGAAAAACTGTTTTTT.

This chain uses TRBV27 with TRBJ2-3; D gene ambiguous. CDR3 length equals 11 residues. Germline lookup yields CDR1 MNHEY and CDR2 SMNVEV (reference sequence). With 5 bases removed from V and 4 bases from J, the gap between germline ends came to 4 bases. CDR3 sequence (DNA): TGTGCCAGCAGTGTAGCAGATACGCAGTATTTT. This translates into CASSVADTQYF.

This chain connects TRBV7-9 to TRBJ2-6, with no clear D. The CDR3 covers 12 residues. Deletions cut 10 bases from V and 4 bases from J, with 8 bases between. Germline values: CDR1 SEHNR, CDR2 FQNEAQ (reference sequence). The CDR3 DNA reads as TGTGCCACCTCCGGGGGGGCCAACGTCCTGACTTTC. It specifies CATSGGANVLTF. Combining the CDR3 with reference TRBV7-9 and TRBJ2-6 gives the whole variable domain DTGVSQNPRHKITKRGQNVTFRCDPISEHNRLYWYRQTLGQGPEFLTYFQNEAQLEKSRLLSDRFSAERPKGSFSTLEIQRTEQGDSAMYLCATSGGANVLTFGAGSRLTVL.

The V and J genes are TRBV7-9 and TRBJ1-1; unclear D gene. This CDR3 comprises 13 residues. CDR1 is SEHNR and CDR2 is FQNEAQ in the germline V gene (reference sequence). V was cut by 3 bases and J by 3 bases, with 8 bases left in between. This CDR3 is CASSFQSYTEAFF. In DNA form, the CDR3 reads TGTGCCAGCAGCTTTCAATCCTACACTGAAGCTTTCTTT.

The chain couples TRBV4-1 to TRBJ2-3; 7 nucleotides match TRBD2. Germline V CDR1 and CDR2: MGHRA, YSYEKL. Trimming at V came to 1 base and at J to 2 bases, leaving 6 bases not matched to a gene. The CDR3 is made up of 16 amino acids. CDR3 sequence reads: CASSQAPAGNTDTQYF. DNA of the CDR3: TGCGCCAGCAGCCAAGCCCCAGCGGGGAACACAGATACGCAGTATTTT.

The chain has TRBV11-2 and TRBJ1-3, with D possibly matching TRBD1 (6 bases). V lost 5 bases and J lost 0, with 14 bases in between. The CDR3 sequence is 16 residues long. Germline V CDR1 and CDR2: SGHAT, FQNNGV. CDR3 sequence (DNA): TGTGCCAGCAGCCGAACGGACAGTCTCTCTGGAAACACCATATATTTT. Its protein product is CASSRTDSLSGNTIYF.